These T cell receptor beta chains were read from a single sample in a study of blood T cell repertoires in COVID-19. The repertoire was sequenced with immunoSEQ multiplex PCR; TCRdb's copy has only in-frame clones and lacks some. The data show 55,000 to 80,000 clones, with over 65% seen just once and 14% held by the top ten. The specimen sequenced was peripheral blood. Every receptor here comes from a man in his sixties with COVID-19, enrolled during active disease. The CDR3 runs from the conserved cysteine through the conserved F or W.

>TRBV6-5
CASSYSRVYNEQFF
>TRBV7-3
CASSLTGGNYGYTF
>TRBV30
CAWGDIDQPQHF
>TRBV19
CASSIRDSSYEQYF
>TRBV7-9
CASSSDRNPYEQYF
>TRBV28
CASSSSGGLQYF
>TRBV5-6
CASSRRLAGGSYEQYF
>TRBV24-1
CATSEGQGAFQPQHF
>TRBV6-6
CASSRRTGSNQPQHF
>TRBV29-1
CSVGGGRDQPQHF
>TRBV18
CASSPSSKLAGAKNEQFF
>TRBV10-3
CAISSAGNNGYTF
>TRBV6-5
CASNLGYQETQYF
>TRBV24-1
CATQGKGVRGYTF
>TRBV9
CASSPRVSRPGNTIYF
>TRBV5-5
CASSFRGSPNTGELFF
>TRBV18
CASSPGGRTVNEQFF
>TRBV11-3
CASSWAGKDTEAFF
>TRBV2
CASSDEGAGELFF
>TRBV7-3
CASSLTGQGYEQYF
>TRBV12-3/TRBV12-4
CASAITGNTEAFF
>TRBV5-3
CARSPFGGGCCYEQYF
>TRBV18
CASSPGGVNTEAFF
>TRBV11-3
CASSLEGGLTEAFF
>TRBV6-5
CASSSQGAGYTF
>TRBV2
CATSQSSYNSPLHF
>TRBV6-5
CASSQGGDYGYTF
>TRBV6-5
CASSPFPSGNTIYF
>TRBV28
CASSPSGFYEQYF
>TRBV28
CASSPRGRRTGELFF
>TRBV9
CASSVDGTLYNEQFF
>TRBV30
CAWTPGGGEEKLFF
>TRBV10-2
CASSDLAGVLGEQYF
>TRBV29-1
CSAGTDEQYF
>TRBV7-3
CASSLFSGTGGNSPLHF
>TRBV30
CAWTYLNEQYF
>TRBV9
CASSVGQGVKETQYF
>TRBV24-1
CAETAGTGVRIQETQYF
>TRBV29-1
CSGLAGGRDTQYF
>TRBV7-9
CARRKTSGGPSSYEQYF
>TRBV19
CASSSGVSNQPQHF
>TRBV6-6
CASSYATGTGVREQYF
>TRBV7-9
CASSQTGNTEAFF
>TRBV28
CASIEGRAFNQPQHF
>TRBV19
CASGQGTYNEQFF
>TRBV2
CAGSLGQSTEAFF
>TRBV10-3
CAIGGVSVIF
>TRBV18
CASSPVGTGGNEQFF
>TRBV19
CASSQLAGRSYEQYF